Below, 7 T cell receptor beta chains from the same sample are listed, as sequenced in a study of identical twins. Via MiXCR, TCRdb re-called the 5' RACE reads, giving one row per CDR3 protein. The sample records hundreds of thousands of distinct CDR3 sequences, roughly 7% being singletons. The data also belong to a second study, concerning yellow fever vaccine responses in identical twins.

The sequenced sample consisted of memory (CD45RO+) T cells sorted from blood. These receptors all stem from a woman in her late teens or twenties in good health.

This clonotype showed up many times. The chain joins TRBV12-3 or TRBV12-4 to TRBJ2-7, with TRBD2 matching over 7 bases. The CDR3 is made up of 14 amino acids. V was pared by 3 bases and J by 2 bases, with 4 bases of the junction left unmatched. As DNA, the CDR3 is TGTGCCAGCAGTTTGAGCGGGAACACCTACGAGCAGTACTTC. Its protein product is CASSLSGNTYEQYF.

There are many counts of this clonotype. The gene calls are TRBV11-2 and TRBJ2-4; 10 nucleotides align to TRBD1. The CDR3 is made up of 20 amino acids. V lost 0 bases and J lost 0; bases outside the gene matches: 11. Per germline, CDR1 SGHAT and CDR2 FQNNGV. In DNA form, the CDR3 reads TGTGCCAGCAGCTTAGATAAGTCCCCGACAGGGGGCCTAGCCAAAAACATTCAGTACTTC. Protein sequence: CASSLDKSPTGGLAKNIQYF.

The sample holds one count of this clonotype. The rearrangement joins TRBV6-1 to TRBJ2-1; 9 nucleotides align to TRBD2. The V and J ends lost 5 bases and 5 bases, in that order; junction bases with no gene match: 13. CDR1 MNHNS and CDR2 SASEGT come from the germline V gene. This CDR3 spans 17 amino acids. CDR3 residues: CASSPPPGASGNNEQFF. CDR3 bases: TGTGCCAGCAGTCCCCCCCCCGGGGCTAGCGGGAACAATGAGCAGTTCTTC.

The CDR3 loop reads CASSFSAGPTGELFF. The CDR3 DNA follows: TGTGCCAGCAGTTTTTCGGCAGGGCCCACCGGGGAGCTGTTTTTT. This rearrangement joins TRBV28 to TRBJ2-2; D possibly corresponds to TRBD1 (5 bases). V lost 3 bases and J 4 bases, leaving 12 bases between the germline ends. The CDR3 runs 15 residues. Germline CDR1 is MDHEN and CDR2 is SYDVKM.

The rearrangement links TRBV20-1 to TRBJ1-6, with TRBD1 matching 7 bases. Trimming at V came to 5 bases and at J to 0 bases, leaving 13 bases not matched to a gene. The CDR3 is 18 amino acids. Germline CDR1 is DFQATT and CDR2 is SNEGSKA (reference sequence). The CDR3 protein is CSAVDRTGTSSYNSPLHF. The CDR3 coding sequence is TGCAGTGCTGTAGACCGGACAGGAACGAGCTCCTATAATTCACCCCTCCACTTT.

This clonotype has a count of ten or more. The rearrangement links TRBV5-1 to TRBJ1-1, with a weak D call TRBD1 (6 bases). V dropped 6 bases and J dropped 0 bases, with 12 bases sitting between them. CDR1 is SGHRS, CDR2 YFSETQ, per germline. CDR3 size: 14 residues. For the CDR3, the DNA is TGCGCCAGCACCCGGACAGCCATGAACACTGAAGCTTTCTTT. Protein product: CASTRTAMNTEAFF.

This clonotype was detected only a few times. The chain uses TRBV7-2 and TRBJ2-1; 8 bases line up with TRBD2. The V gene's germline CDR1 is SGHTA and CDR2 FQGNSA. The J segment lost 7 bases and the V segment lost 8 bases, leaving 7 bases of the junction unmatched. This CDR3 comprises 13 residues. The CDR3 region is CASAPRGGNEQFF. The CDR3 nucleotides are TGTGCCAGCGCACCCCGGGGGGGGAATGAGCAGTTCTTC.